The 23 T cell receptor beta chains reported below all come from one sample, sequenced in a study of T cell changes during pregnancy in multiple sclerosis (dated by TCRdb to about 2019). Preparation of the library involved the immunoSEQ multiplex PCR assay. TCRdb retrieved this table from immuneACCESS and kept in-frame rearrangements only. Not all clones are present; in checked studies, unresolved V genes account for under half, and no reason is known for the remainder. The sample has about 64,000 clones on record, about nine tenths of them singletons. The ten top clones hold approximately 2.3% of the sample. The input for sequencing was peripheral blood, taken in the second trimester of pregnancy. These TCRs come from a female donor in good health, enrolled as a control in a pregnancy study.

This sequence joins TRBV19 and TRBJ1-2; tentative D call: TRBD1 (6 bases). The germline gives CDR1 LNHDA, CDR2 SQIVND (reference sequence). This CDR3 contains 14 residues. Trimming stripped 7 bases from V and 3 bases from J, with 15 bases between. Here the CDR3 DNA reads TGTGCCAGTACCATACAGGGAAATGACTATGGCTACACCTTC. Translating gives CASTIQGNDYGYTF.

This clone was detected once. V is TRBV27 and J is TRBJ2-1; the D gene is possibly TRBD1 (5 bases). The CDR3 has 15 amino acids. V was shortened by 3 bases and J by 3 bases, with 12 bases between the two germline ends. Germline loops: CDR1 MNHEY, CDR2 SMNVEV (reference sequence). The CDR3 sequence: CASSFGQGYYNEQFF. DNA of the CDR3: TGTGCCAGCAGTTTCGGCCAGGGTTACTACAATGAGCAGTTCTTC.

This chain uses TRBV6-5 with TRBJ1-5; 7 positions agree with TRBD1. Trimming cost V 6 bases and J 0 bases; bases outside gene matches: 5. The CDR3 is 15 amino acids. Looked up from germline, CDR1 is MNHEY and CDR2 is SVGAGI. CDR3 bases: TGTGCCAGCAGCCTGACAGGGTCTAGCAATCAGCCCCAGCATTTT. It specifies CASSLTGSSNQPQHF.

In DNA, the CDR3 is TGTGCCAGCAGCCGACAGGGGTTCTATGGCTACACCTTC. Its protein is CASSRQGFYGYTF. This chain joins TRBV7-6 and TRBJ1-2; 8 positions agree with TRBD1. The CDR3 covers 13 residues. V was clipped by 5 bases and J by 4 bases; unmatched bases: 3. Germline lookup yields CDR1 SGHVS and CDR2 FNYEAQ.

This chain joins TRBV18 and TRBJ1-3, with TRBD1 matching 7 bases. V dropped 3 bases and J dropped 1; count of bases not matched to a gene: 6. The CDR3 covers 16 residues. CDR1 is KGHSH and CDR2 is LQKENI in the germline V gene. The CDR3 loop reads CASSPARGQSGNTIYF. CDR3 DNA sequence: TGTGCCAGCTCACCCGCCAGGGGACAGTCTGGAAACACCATATATTTT.

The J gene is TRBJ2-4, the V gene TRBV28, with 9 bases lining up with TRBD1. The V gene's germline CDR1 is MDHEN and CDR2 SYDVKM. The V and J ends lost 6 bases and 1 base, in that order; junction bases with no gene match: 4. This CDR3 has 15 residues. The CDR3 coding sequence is TGTGCCAGCAGGGAACAGGGGGCGGCCAAAAACATTCAGTACTTC. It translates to CASREQGAAKNIQYF.

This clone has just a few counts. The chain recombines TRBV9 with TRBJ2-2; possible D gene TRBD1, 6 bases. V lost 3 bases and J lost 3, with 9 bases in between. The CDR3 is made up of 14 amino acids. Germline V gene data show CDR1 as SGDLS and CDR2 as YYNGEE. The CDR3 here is CASSEQGYTGELFF. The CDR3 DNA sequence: TGTGCCAGCAGCGAACAGGGATACACCGGGGAGCTGTTTTTT.

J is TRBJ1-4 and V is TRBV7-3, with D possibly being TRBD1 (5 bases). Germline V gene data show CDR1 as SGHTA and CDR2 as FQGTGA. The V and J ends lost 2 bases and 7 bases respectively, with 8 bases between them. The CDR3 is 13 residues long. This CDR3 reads CASSLGGGEKLFF. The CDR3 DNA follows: TGTGCCAGCAGCTTAGGGGGGGGTGAAAAACTGTTTTTT.

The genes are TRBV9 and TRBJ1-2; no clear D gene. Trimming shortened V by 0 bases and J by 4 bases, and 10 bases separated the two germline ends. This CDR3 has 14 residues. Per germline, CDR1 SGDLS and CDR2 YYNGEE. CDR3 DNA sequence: TGTGCCAGCAGCGTAGCTGGCCAGGCCTATGGCTACACCTTC. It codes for CASSVAGQAYGYTF.

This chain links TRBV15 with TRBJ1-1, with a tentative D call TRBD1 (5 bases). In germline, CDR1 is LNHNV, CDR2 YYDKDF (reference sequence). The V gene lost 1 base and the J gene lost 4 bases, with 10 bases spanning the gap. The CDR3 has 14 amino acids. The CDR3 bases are TGTGCCACCAGCAGAGGGGGCGTAGGCACTGAAGCTTTCTTT. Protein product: CATSRGGVGTEAFF. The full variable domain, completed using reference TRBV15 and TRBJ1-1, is DAMVIQNPRYQVTQFGKPVTLSCSQTLNHNVMYWYQQKSSQAPKLLFHYYDKDFNNEADTPDNFQSRRPNTSFCFLDIRSPGLGDTAMYLCATSRGGVGTEAFFGQGTRLTVV.

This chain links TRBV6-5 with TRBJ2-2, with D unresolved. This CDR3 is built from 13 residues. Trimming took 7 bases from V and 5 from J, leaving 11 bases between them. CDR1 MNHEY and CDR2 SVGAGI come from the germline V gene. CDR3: CASNEVLTGELFF. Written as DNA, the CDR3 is TGTGCCAGCAATGAGGTTTTAACCGGGGAGCTGTTTTTT.

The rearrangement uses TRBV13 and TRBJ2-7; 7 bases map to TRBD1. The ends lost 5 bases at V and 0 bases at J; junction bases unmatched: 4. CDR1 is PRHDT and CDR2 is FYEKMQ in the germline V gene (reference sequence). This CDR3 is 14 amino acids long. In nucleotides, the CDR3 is TGTGCCAGCAGCCACAGGGGACCCTCCTACGAGCAGTACTTC. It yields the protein CASSHRGPSYEQYF.

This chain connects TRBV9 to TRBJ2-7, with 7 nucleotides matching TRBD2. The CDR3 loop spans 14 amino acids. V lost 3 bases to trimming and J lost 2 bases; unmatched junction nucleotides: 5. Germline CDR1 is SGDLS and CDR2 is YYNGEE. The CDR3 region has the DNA TGTGCCAGCAGCGGGGGGGGAGGGACCTACGAGCAGTACTTC. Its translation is CASSGGGGTYEQYF.

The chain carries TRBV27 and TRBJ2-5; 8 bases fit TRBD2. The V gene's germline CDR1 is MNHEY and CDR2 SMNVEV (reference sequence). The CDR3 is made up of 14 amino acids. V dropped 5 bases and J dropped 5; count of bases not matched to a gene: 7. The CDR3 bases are TGTGCCAGCAGTCTCGGGACTAGATGGGAGACCCAGTACTTC. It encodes CASSLGTRWETQYF.

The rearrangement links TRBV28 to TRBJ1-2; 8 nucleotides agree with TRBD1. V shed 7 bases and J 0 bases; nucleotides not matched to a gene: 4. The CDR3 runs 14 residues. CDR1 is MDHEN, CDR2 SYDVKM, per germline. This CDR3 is CASMTGVSNYGYTF. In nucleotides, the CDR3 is TGTGCCAGCATGACAGGGGTATCTAACTATGGCTACACCTTC.

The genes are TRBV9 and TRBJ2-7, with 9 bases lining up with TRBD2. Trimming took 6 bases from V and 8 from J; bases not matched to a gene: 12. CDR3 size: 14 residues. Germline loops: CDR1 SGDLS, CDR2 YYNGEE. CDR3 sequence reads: CASNQGSSGTQQYF. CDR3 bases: TGTGCCAGCAACCAGGGGTCTAGCGGGACCCAGCAGTACTTC.

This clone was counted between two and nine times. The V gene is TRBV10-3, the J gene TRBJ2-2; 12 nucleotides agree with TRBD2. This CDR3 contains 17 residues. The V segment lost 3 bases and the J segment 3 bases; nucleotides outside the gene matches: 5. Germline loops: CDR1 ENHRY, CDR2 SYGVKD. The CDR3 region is CAISEGRLAGDTGELFF. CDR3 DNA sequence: TGTGCCATCAGTGAAGGGAGACTAGCGGGAGACACCGGGGAGCTGTTTTTT.

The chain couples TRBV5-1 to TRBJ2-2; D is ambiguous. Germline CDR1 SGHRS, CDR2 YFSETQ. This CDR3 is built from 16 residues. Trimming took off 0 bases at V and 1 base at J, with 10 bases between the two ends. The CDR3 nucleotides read TGCGCCAGCAGCTTGGATTCAGTCAAGAACACCGGGGAGCTGTTTTTT. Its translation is CASSLDSVKNTGELFF. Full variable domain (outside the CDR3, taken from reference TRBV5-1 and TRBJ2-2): KAGVTQTPRYLIKTRGQQVTLSCSPISGHRSVSWYQQTPGQGLQFLFEYFSETQRNKGNFPGRFSGRQFSNSRSEMNVSTLELGDSALYLCASSLDSVKNTGELFFGEGSRLTVL.

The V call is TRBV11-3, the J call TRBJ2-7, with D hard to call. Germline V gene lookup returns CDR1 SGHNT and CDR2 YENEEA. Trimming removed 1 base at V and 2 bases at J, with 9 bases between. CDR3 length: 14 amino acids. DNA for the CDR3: TGTGCCAGCAGCTTAGGCGGTAGCACCTACGAGCAGTACTTC. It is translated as CASSLGGSTYEQYF.

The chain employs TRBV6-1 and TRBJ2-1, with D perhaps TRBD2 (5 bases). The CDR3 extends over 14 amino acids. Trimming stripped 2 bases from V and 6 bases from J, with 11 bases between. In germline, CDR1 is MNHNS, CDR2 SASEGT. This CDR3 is CASSELHEGNEQFF. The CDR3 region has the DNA TGTGCCAGCAGTGAACTCCACGAGGGCAATGAGCAGTTCTTC.

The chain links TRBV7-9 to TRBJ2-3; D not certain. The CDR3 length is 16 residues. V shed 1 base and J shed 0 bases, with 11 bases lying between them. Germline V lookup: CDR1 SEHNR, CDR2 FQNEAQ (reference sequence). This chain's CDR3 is CASSLGLVPSTDTQYF. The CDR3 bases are TGTGCCAGCAGCTTAGGCCTAGTCCCTAGCACAGATACGCAGTATTTT.

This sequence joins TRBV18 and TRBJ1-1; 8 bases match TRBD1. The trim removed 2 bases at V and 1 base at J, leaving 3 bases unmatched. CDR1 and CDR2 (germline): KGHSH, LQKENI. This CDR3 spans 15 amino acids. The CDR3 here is CASSPAGTGNTEAFF. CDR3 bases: TGTGCCAGCTCACCAGCCGGGACAGGGAACACTGAAGCTTTCTTT.

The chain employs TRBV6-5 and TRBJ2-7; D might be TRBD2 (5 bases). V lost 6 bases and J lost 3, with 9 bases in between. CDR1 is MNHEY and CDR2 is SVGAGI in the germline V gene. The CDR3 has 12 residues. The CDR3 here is CASSRGLYEQYF. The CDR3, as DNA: TGTGCCAGCAGCCGAGGACTCTACGAGCAGTACTTC.